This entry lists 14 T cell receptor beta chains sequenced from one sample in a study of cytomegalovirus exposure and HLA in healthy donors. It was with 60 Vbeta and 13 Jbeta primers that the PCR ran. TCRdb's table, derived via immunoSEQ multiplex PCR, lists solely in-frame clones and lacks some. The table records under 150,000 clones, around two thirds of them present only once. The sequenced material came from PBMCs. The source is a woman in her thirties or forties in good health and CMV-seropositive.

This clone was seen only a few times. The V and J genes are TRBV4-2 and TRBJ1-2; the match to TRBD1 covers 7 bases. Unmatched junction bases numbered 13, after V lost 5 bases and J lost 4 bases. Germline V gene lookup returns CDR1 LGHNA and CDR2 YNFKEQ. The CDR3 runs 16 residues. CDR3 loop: CASSLTGGDSGYGYTF. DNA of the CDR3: TGTGCCAGCAGCTTAACAGGTGGGGACAGCGGCTATGGCTACACCTTC.

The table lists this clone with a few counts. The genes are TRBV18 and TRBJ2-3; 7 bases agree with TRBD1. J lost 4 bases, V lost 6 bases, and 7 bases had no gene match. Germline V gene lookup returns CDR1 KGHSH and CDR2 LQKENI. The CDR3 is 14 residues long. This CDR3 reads CASSRQGRSDTQYF. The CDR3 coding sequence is TGTGCCAGCTCGCGACAGGGTCGGTCAGATACGCAGTATTTT.

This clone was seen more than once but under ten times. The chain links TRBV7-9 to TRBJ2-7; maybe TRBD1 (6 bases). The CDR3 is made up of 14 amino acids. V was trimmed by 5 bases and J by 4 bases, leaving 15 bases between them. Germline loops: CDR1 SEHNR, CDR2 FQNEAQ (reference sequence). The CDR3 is CASSPRDTLYEQYF. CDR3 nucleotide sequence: TGTGCCAGCAGCCCCCGGGACACCCTATACGAGCAGTACTTC.

The CDR3 sequence: CASSPQGAGYGYTF. CDR3 DNA: TGTGCCAGCTCACCACAGGGGGCGGGCTATGGCTACACCTTC. The chain employs TRBV18 and TRBJ1-2; 7 bases match TRBD1. This CDR3 has 14 residues. Germline CDR1 and CDR2: KGHSH and LQKENI. V shed 1 base and J 4 bases; nucleotides not matched to a gene: 3.

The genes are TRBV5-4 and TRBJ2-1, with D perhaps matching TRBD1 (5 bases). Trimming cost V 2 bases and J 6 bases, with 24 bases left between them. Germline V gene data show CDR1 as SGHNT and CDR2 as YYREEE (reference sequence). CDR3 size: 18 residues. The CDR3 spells CASSFSPRDTPAGNEQFF. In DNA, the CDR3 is TGTGCCAGCAGCTTTTCCCCCAGGGATACCCCGGCAGGCAATGAGCAGTTCTTC.

The CDR3 sequence: CASSVEGTSTDTQYF. The CDR3 DNA reads as TGTGCCAGCAGCGTAGAAGGGACTAGCACAGATACGCAGTATTTT. The chain recombines TRBV9 with TRBJ2-3; D possibly corresponds to TRBD2 (6 bases). Per germline, CDR1 SGDLS and CDR2 YYNGEE. There are 15 residues in the CDR3. Trimming took 0 bases from V and 0 from J, leaving 8 bases between them.

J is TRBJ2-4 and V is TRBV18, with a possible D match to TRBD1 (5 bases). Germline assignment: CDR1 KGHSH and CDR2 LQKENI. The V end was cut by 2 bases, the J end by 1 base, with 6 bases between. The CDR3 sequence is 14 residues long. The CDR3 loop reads CASSPSGAKNIQYF. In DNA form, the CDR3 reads TGTGCCAGCTCACCATCAGGGGCCAAAAACATTCAGTACTTC.

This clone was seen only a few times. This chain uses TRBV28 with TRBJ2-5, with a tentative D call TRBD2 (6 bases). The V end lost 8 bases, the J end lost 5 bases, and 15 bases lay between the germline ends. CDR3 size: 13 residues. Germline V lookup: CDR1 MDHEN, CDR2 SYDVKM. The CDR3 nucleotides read TGTGCCAGCTCCGGGGGTTCGAGGGAGACCCAGTACTTC. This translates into CASSGGSRETQYF.

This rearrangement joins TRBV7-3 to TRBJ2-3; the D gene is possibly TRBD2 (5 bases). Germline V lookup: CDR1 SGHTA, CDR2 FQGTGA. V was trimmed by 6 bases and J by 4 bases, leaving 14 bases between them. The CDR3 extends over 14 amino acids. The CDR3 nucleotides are TGTGCCAGCAGTCAAGAGGGAAGAGCAGATACGCAGTATTTT. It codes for CASSQEGRADTQYF.

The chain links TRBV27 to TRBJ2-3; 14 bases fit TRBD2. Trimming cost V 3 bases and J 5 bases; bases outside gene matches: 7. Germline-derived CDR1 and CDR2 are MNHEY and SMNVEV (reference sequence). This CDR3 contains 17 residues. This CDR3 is CASSFNPGLAGEDTQYF. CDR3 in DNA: TGTGCCAGCAGTTTTAACCCGGGACTAGCGGGGGAAGATACGCAGTATTTT.

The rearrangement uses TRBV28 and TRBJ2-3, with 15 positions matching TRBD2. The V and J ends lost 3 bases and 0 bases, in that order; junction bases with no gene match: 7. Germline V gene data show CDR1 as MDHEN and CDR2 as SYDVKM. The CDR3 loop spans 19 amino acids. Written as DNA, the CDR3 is TGTGCCAGCAGTTTTCCCGGGACTAGCGGGAGGTCTAGCACAGATACGCAGTATTTT. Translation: CASSFPGTSGRSSTDTQYF. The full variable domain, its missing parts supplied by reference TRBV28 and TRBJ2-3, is DVKVTQSSRYLVKRTGEKVFLECVQDMDHENMFWYRQDPGLGLRLIYFSYDVKMKEKGDIPEGYSVSREKKERFSLILESASTNQTSMYLCASSFPGTSGRSSTDTQYFGPGTRLTVL.

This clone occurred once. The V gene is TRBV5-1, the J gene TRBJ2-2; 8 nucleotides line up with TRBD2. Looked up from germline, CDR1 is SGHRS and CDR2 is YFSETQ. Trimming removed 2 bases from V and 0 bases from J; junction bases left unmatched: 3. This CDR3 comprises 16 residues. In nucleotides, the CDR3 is TGCGCCAGCAGCTTATCCGGGGGGGCGAACACCGGGGAGCTGTTTTTT. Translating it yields CASSLSGGANTGELFF.

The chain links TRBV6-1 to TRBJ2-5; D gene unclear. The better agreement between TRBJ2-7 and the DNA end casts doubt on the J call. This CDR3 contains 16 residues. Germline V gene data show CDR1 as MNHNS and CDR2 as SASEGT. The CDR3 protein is CASSEVAVSPAYEQYF. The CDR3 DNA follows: TGTGCCAGCAGTGAAGTCGCGGTATCCCCAGCCTACGAGCAGTACTTC.

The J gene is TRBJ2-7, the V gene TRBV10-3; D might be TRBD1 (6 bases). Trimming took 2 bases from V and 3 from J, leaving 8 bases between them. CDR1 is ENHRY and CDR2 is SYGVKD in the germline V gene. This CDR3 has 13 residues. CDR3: CAISEGQSYEQYF. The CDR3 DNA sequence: TGTGCCATCAGTGAGGGACAGAGCTACGAGCAGTACTTC.